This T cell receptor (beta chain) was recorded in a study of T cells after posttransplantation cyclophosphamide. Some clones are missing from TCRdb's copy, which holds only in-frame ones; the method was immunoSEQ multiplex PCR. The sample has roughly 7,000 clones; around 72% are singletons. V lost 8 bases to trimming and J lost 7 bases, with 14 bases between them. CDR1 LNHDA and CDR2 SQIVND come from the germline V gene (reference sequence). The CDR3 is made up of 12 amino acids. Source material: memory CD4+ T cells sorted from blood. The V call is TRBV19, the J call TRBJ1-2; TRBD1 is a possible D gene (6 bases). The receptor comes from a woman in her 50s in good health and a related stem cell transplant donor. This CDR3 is CASGRGEGGYTF. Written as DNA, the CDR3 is TGTGCCAGTGGCAGGGGTGAGGGTGGCTACACCTTC. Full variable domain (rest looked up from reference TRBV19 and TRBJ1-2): DGGITQSPKYLFRKEGQNVTLSCEQNLNHDAMYWYRQDPGQGLRLIYYSQIVNDFQKGDIAEGYSVSREKKESFPLTVTSAQKNPTAFYLCASGRGEGGYTFGSGTRLTVV.